This TCR beta chain was sequenced for a study of CD8+CD57+ T cells in acquired aplastic anemia. Study as a whole: Sorted CD4+ plus CD8+ cells gave DNA averaging roughly 2.9 ug.

Sequenced patients had shown CD8+CD57+ cell expansion by flow cytometry. The patients, all of them, had severe acquired aplastic anemia. Findings and limits, study-wide: Patients and controls had CD8+ Simpson's diversity values that were not significantly distinct.

Genomic DNA, serving as template, underwent TCR beta VDJ and CDR3 profiling. TCRdb analysed the reads with MiXCR anew, one entry per CDR3 protein. The repertoire holds under 250,000 distinct CDR3 sequences, with about 62% as singletons. Regarding this clonotype: Its antigen is not known.

This TCR was recovered from a human donor with aplastic anemia. The sample taken for sequencing was sorted CD4+, CD8+, or CD8+CD57+ T cells (not recorded which) from PBMCs.

The CDR3 nucleotides read TGTGCCAGCAGCGTAGAGGGGACTTTCCAAGAGACCCAGTACTTC. Translated, it gives CASSVEGTFQETQYF. The V call is TRBV9, the J call TRBJ2-5; TRBD2 might be the D (6 bases). CDR1 is SGDLS and CDR2 is YYNGEE in the germline V gene. The CDR3 totals 15 residues. The germline V and J ends were trimmed by 0 bases and 1 base, with 10 bases remaining between them.